The rows below give T cell receptor beta chains drawn from one sample of a study of blood T cell repertoires in COVID-19. Some clones are missing from TCRdb's copy, which holds only in-frame ones; the method was immunoSEQ multiplex PCR. The sample has 35,000 to 45,000 clones, 76% seen once. What was sequenced was peripheral blood. The receptors shown here come from a man between 65 and 85 years old with active or convalescent COVID-19. Each CDR3 is given with its conserved first and last residue. D genes are given only for firm matches. The size field is filled for only some rows; it gives once, few, many or a size class.

TRBV19	TRBD1	NA	TRBJ1-5	TGTGCCAGTAGGAGTCTAGGACAGGGGGGTTTCCAGCCCCAGCATTTT	CASRSLGQGGFQPQHF
TRBV5-6	NA	NA	TRBJ2-1	TGTGCCAGCAGCTTGGTGTCTTTCTACAATGAGCAGTTCTTC	CASSLVSFYNEQFF
TRBV5-1	TRBD1	NA	TRBJ1-1	TGCGCCAGCAGCTTGGGCAGGACAGGGATGGTGAACACTGAAGCTTTCTTT	CASSLGRTGMVNTEAFF
TRBV7-9	NA	once	TRBJ2-2	TGTGCCAGCACCTTTACAGGGAAAACCGGGGAGCTGTTTTTT	CASTFTGKTGELFF
TRBV5-1	TRBD1	NA	TRBJ2-6	TGCGCCAGCAGCTTGGTTGGCCGGGACAGACTTTCTGGGGCCAACGTCCTGACTTTC	CASSLVGRDRLSGANVLTF
TRBV4-2	NA	NA	TRBJ1-2	TGTGCCAGCAGCCAAGATTTGGGGCAGGTCGGCGGCTACACCTTC	CASSQDLGQVGGYTF
TRBV5-6	NA	NA	TRBJ1-6	TGTGCCAGCAGCTCGAGACAGGCTACCTATAATTCACCCCTCCACTTT	CASSSRQATYNSPLHF
TRBV15	NA	NA	TRBJ1-1	TGTGCCACCAGCAGAGATAGTCGTGAAGCTTTCTTT	CATSRDSREAFF
TRBV7-6	NA	NA	TRBJ1-3	TGTGCCAGCAGCGCAACAGGGTCTGGAAACACCATATATTTT	CASSATGSGNTIYF
TRBV30	TRBD1	few	TRBJ1-1	TGTGCCTGGCACAGGGGGATGGGCACTGAAGCTTTCTTT	CAWHRGMGTEAFF
TRBV28	TRBD1	NA	TRBJ1-3	TGTGCCAGCAGTTCTACAGGGGCTGGAAACACCATATATTTT	CASSSTGAGNTIYF
TRBV5-5	TRBD2	NA	TRBJ2-1	TGTGCCAGCAGCTTGGTTCGCGGGACTAGTCCATTAAAGGGGAATGAGCAGTTCTTC	CASSLVRGTSPLKGNEQFF
TRBV7-9	NA	NA	TRBJ2-7	TGTGCCAGCAGCTCTCTCTACGGCGAGCAGTACTTC	CASSSLYGEQYF
TRBV28	TRBD1	NA	TRBJ1-2	TGTGCCACCCACACCGGGACAGGGGGCTATGGCTACACCTTC	CATHTGTGGYGYTF
TRBV28	NA	NA	TRBJ1-2	TGTGCCAGCAGAAACCCCGGGGACTATGGCTACACCTTC	CASRNPGDYGYTF
TRBV3-1/TRBV3-2	TRBD2	NA	TRBJ2-1	TGTGCCAGCAGCCCGCGGGGGGGCCTACATGAGCAGTTCTTC	CASSPRGGLHEQFF
TRBV2	NA	NA	TRBJ2-3	TGTGCCAGCAAGGTACAGGGCACTAGCACAGATACGCAGTATTTT	CASKVQGTSTDTQYF
TRBV19	TRBD1	NA	TRBJ2-2	TGTGCCAGTAAGCCGGGACAGGGAAGGAACACCGGGGAGCTGTTTTTT	CASKPGQGRNTGELFF
TRBV2	NA	NA	TRBJ1-5	TGTGCCAGCAGAGGTGACTCTAGCAATCAGCCCCAGCATTTT	CASRGDSSNQPQHF
TRBV18	NA	NA	TRBJ1-1	TGTGCCAGCTCACCACCAGGGGGTTACATGAACACTGAAGCTTTCTTT	CASSPPGGYMNTEAFF
TRBV9	TRBD1	NA	TRBJ1-2	TGTGCCAGCAGCCCTGGGACAGGGAATGGCTACACCTTC	CASSPGTGNGYTF
TRBV28	NA	NA	TRBJ1-2	TGTGCCAGCAGCTTAGGACTTTACGATGGCTACACCTTC	CASSLGLYDGYTF
TRBV5-4	NA	once	TRBJ2-1	TGTGCCAGCAGCTTGGACCGTAGCTCCTACAATGAGCAGTTCTTC	CASSLDRSSYNEQFF
TRBV7-9	NA	NA	TRBJ1-2	TGTGCCAGCTCCAGCCGACAGGATGTTAGTGGCTACACCTTC	CASSSRQDVSGYTF
TRBV5-1	NA	NA	TRBJ1-1	TGCGCCAGCAGCTTGATTGGGGGGGCGAACACTGAAGCTTTCTTT	CASSLIGGANTEAFF
TRBV7-3	NA	NA	TRBJ1-5	TGTGCCAGCAGCTCAGTGTATCAGCCCCAGCATTTT	CASSSVYQPQHF
TRBV19	TRBD1	NA	TRBJ1-1	TGTGCCAGTAGTAACCTAGACAGGGGGGCTTTCTTT	CASSNLDRGAFF